The entry below gives a single T cell receptor beta chain sequence along with its context. Its antigen is unidentified. A read error may produce the germline difference seen at one junction end. These data come from a study of graft-versus-host responses after intestinal transplantation. Study at large: Anti-thymocyte globulin induction preceded 2 to 4 years of tacrolimus and steroid maintenance in all recipients.

Germline assignment: CDR1 SGHAT and CDR2 FQNNGV. The CDR3 has 16 amino acids. The assay was immunoSEQ multiplex PCR, and TCRdb's table has in-frame clones only and misses some. The data hold tens of thousands of clones, with 88% observed a single time. The sequences come from unstimulated CD4+ T cells sorted from spleen or lymph node cells, collected before transplant. This chain connects TRBV11-2 to TRBJ2-5; 9 nucleotides align to TRBD2. This clonotype was obtained from a human donor who was the organ donor for an intestinal transplant. The CDR3 DNA reads TGTGCCAGCAGATTAGCGGGGGAAGGTTACAGGGAGACCCAGTACTTC. This codes for CASRLAGEGYRETQYF.